Below are 16 T cell receptor beta chains sequenced from a single sample in a study of CD8+CD57+ T cells in acquired aplastic anemia. TCR beta VDJ and CDR3 were profiled, and genomic DNA was the template. TCRdb independently ran MiXCR on the reads; one entry per CDR3 protein. The data show under 350,000 distinct CDR3 sequences, 50% to 65% seen once. The patients chosen for sequencing had shown expansion of CD8+CD57+ cells (detected by flow cytometry). Specimen: sorted CD4+, CD8+, or CD8+CD57+ T cells (not recorded which) from PBMCs. The source is a human donor with aplastic anemia.

This rearrangement joins TRBV4-2 to TRBJ1-2; 10 bases align to TRBD1. J gave up 3 bases and V 6 bases, and 1 base lay outside the gene matches. Germline V lookup: CDR1 LGHNA, CDR2 YNFKEQ. The CDR3 sequence is 13 residues long. The CDR3 spells CASRDRGDYGYTF. For the CDR3, the DNA is TGTGCCAGCAGGGACAGGGGGGACTATGGCTACACCTTC.

The chain employs TRBV7-9 and TRBJ1-5, with D uncertain. CDR1 is SEHNR and CDR2 is FQNEAQ in the germline V gene (reference sequence). This CDR3 comprises 13 residues. The V end lost 3 bases, the J end lost 5 bases, and 8 bases lay between the germline ends. DNA for the CDR3: TGTGCCAGCAGCTTTGTGGGTGATCAGCCCCAGCATTTT. It encodes CASSFVGDQPQHF.

The rearrangement uses TRBV2 and TRBJ2-7; 7 bases are shared with TRBD1. The junction had 7 bases not matched to a gene; V was cut back by 5 bases and J by 6 bases. Germline CDR1 is SNHLY and CDR2 is FYNNEI. This CDR3 is 13 amino acids long. CDR3 loop: CASSHRQGPEQYF. The CDR3 nucleotides are TGTGCCAGCAGTCACCGACAGGGCCCCGAGCAGTACTTC.

The chain joins TRBV19 to TRBJ1-1; D gene ambiguous. Germline CDR1 and CDR2: LNHDA and SQIVND (reference sequence). The CDR3 covers 13 residues. V dropped 8 bases and J dropped 1 base, with 11 bases sitting between them. The DNA of the CDR3 is TGTGCCAGTGGTACTTACAGGAACACTGAAGCTTTCTTT. It translates to CASGTYRNTEAFF.

CDR3 loop: CSAREGQAYEQYF. CDR3 nucleotide sequence: TGCAGTGCTAGAGAGGGACAGGCTTACGAGCAGTACTTC. The chain joins TRBV20-1 to TRBJ2-7, with 8 bases identical to TRBD1. This CDR3 has 13 amino acids. V was pared by 0 bases and J by 4 bases, with 2 bases of the junction left unmatched. CDR1 is DFQATT, CDR2 SNEGSKA, per germline (reference sequence).

As to this clonotype: It is likely a read error, because the conserved phenylalanine at the end of the CDR3 is missing. The chain has TRBV15 and TRBJ1-6; the D gene is possibly TRBD1 (5 bases). This CDR3 region has 13 residues. Trimming removed 3 bases from V and 7 bases from J, with 7 bases in between. Germline V gene data show CDR1 as LNHNV and CDR2 as YYDKDF (reference sequence). CDR3 DNA sequence: TGTGCCACCAGCAGCCACAGGAATTCACCCCTCCACCTT. This translates into CATSSHRNSPLHL.

The rearrangement joins TRBV24-1 to TRBJ2-7; 7 nucleotides align to TRBD1. V lost 5 bases, J lost 0 bases, and 6 bases stayed unmatched. CDR1 is KGHDR, CDR2 SFDVKD, per germline. This CDR3 is built from 15 residues. The CDR3 DNA sequence: TGTGCCACCAGTGGTGTACAGGGGTGCTCCTACGAGCAGTACTTC. It codes for CATSGVQGCSYEQYF.

This CDR3 reads CSARESGDSNTEAFF. The CDR3 DNA follows: TGCAGTGCTAGAGAGTCGGGGGATTCAAACACTGAAGCTTTCTTT. The chain is built from TRBV20-1 and TRBJ1-1; D is possibly TRBD1 (5 bases). Germline CDR1 DFQATT, CDR2 SNEGSKA (reference sequence). There are 15 residues in the CDR3. Trimming removed 0 bases at V and 2 bases at J, with 13 bases between.

With regard to this clonotype: One end of the junction varies from germline; a read error may be responsible. V is TRBV7-8 and J is TRBJ2-6; the D gene is possibly TRBD1 (5 bases). Germline values: CDR1 SGHVS, CDR2 FQNEAQ. The CDR3 spans 16 residues. CDR3 residues: CASSLARSSGASVLTF. Written as DNA, the CDR3 is TGTGCCAGCAGCTTAGCCCGTAGCTCTGGGGCCAGCGTCCTGACTTTC.

This clonotype was seen only once. V gene TRBV29-1 combines with J gene TRBJ1-2, with 11 bases identical to TRBD1. Germline V gives CDR1 SQVTM, CDR2 ANQGSEA. CDR3 length: 13 residues. V was pared by 6 bases and J by 7 bases, with 7 bases of the junction left unmatched. The CDR3, as DNA: TGCAGCGTCGCTGGGACAGGGGGTTTTGGCTACACCTTC. The encoded protein is CSVAGTGGFGYTF.

CDR3: CASRDRDDSPLHF. In DNA form, the CDR3 reads TGTGCCAGCAGAGACAGGGACGATTCACCCCTCCACTTT. This sequence joins TRBV6-2 or TRBV6-3 and TRBJ1-6, with 7 bases matching TRBD1. The germline V gene has CDR1 MNHEY and CDR2 SVGEGT. J gave up 8 bases and V 6 bases, and 4 bases lay outside the gene matches. The CDR3 is 13 residues long.

The rearrangement links TRBV9 to TRBJ1-6, with D unresolved. The CDR3 contains 12 residues. The V and J ends lost 0 bases and 12 bases respectively, with 7 bases between them. The V gene's germline CDR1 is SGDLS and CDR2 YYNGEE. The CDR3, as DNA: TGTGCCAGCAGCGTAGAACTAGGACCCCTCCACTTT. This gives the protein CASSVELGPLHF.

The chain couples TRBV20-1 to TRBJ2-7, with D tentatively TRBD2 (6 bases). V gave up 0 bases and J gave up 2 bases, with 20 bases separating them. This CDR3 contains 17 residues. The germline gives CDR1 DFQATT, CDR2 SNEGSKA (reference sequence). The CDR3 bases are TGCAGTGCTAGAGATGATGTTTCATGGGCGGGGCCCTACGAGCAGTACTTC. Translating gives CSARDDVSWAGPYEQYF.

The sample holds many counts of this clonotype. The chain is built from TRBV12-3 or TRBV12-4 and TRBJ1-5; D unclear. This CDR3 is 13 amino acids long. Trimming left V 5 bases short and J 7 bases short, with 12 bases between. CDR3 sequence: CASSPLLGQPQHF. The CDR3 DNA reads TGTGCCAGCAGTCCCCTCCTAGGGCAGCCCCAGCATTTT.

The rearrangement joins TRBV5-1 to TRBJ2-2; possible D gene TRBD1, 6 bases. The germline V gene encodes CDR1 SGHRS and CDR2 YFSETQ. Trimming took off 1 base at V and 6 bases at J, with 10 bases between the two ends. CDR3 length: 14 amino acids. This chain's CDR3 is CASSLSGASGELFF. The CDR3 region has the DNA TGCGCCAGCAGCTTGTCAGGGGCATCCGGGGAGCTGTTTTTT.

The chain combines TRBV5-1 with TRBJ2-1; D is unresolved. CDR1 is SGHRS, CDR2 YFSETQ, per germline. Deletions cut 5 bases from V and 6 bases from J, with 9 bases between. The CDR3 spans 12 residues. The CDR3 region is CASRRAANEQFF. CDR3 DNA sequence: TGCGCCAGCAGACGGGCTGCCAATGAGCAGTTCTTC.